What follows are 20 T cell receptor beta chains derived from one specimen sequenced in a study of human T cells and chemical hapten exposure. Time point in this sample: pre-sensitization, week 0. Treatment indicated: therapeutic diphenylcyclopropenone sensitization with weekly scalp DPC. TCRdb redid the calling of the RACE reads with MiXCR, one entry per CDR3 protein. The repertoire holds more than 250,000 distinct CDR3 sequences, with approximately 8.4% as singletons. Sequences were derived from whole blood, sampled in connection with sensitization to the hapten diphenylcyclopropenone (DPC). These receptor sequences come from a woman between 40 and 55 years old with alopecia areata. Some clones in this sample may be carry-over from other donors' samples.

This clonotype showed up just a few times. The V and J genes are TRBV12-3 or TRBV12-4 and TRBJ2-1, with 10 nucleotides matching TRBD1. V trimming: 6 bases; J trimming: 6 bases; junction bases outside the gene matches: 5. The CDR3 spans 14 residues. The CDR3 DNA follows: TGTGCCAGCAGCAACCGGGACAGGGGCAATGAGCAGTTCTTC. Its translation: CASSNRDRGNEQFF.

The gene calls are TRBV4-3 and TRBJ1-4; 7 bases align to TRBD1. Trimming at V came to 0 bases and at J to 4 bases, leaving 5 bases not matched to a gene. Germline loops: CDR1 LGHNA, CDR2 YSLEER. The CDR3 length is 16 residues. CDR3 DNA sequence: TGCGCCAGCAGCCAAGATGAGGACAGGCTTAATGAAAAACTGTTTTTT. It encodes CASSQDEDRLNEKLFF.

There are a few counts of this clonotype. The chain couples TRBV12-3 or TRBV12-4 to TRBJ2-1; a weak D match, TRBD2 (6 bases). Trimming shortened V by 0 bases and J by 0 bases, and 12 bases separated the two germline ends. The CDR3 loop spans 17 amino acids. DNA for the CDR3: TGTGCCAGCAGTTTAGCCGGTGCGGGAAGCTCCTACAATGAGCAGTTCTTC. It yields the protein CASSLAGAGSSYNEQFF.

This clonotype was found many times. This chain uses TRBV7-2 with TRBJ2-1; 10 bases are a match to TRBD2. This CDR3 is built from 16 residues. Germline trimming cut 5 bases from V and 7 bases from J; bases unmatched to any gene: 11. Germline CDR1 SGHTA, CDR2 FQGNSA. The CDR3 bases are TGTGCCAGCAGCCCAAGGGTAGCGGGAGGAGGAAATGAGCAGTTCTTC. As protein: CASSPRVAGGGNEQFF.

This clonotype was seen many times. The V call is TRBV10-3, the J call TRBJ2-1; possible D gene TRBD1, 6 bases. Per the germline V gene, CDR1 is ENHRY and CDR2 is SYGVKD. Deletions cut 6 bases from V and 2 bases from J, with 14 bases between. There are 15 residues in the CDR3. CDR3 in DNA: TGTGCCATCAGCCCTACAGGGATCGCCTACAATGAGCAGTTCTTC. This codes for CAISPTGIAYNEQFF.

This sequence joins TRBV25-1 and TRBJ1-4; D may be TRBD1 (5 bases). V was trimmed by 5 bases and J by 7 bases, leaving 17 bases between them. The length of the CDR3 is 15 residues. Germline-derived CDR1 and CDR2 are MGHDK and SYGVNS. The CDR3 region is CASSSPKGRIEKLFF. The CDR3 DNA reads as TGTGCCAGCAGTTCGCCCAAGGGGAGAATTGAAAAACTGTTTTTT.

This clonotype was seen many times. CDR3 sequence reads: CASSISARDNTEAFF. CDR3 DNA: TGCGCCAGCAGCATCTCGGCACGAGATAACACTGAAGCTTTCTTT. The V gene is TRBV4-3, the J gene TRBJ1-1; D not resolved. V was trimmed by 5 bases and J by 2 bases, leaving 15 bases between them. Germline CDR1 reads LGHNA; CDR2 reads YSLEER. The CDR3 length is 15 residues.

This sequence joins TRBV28 and TRBJ2-4; 11 bases are shared with TRBD2. Trimming removed 6 bases from V and 6 bases from J; junction bases left unmatched: 7. The CDR3 covers 15 residues. The germline gives CDR1 MDHEN, CDR2 SYDVKM. The CDR3 is CASRTSGKVVNIQYF. CDR3 in DNA: TGTGCCAGCAGGACTAGCGGGAAGGTTGTAAACATTCAGTACTTC.

This chain joins TRBV5-6 and TRBJ2-7; 9 positions agree with TRBD2. J lost 4 bases, V lost 4 bases, and 6 bases had no gene match. CDR3 length: 14 residues. CDR1 and CDR2 (germline): SGHDT, YYEEEE. As DNA, the CDR3 is TGTGCCAGCAGCAACCGACTAGCGGAATACGAGCAGTACTTC. It encodes CASSNRLAEYEQYF.

The chain has TRBV11-2 and TRBJ1-6; 8 bases map to TRBD1. This CDR3 is 14 amino acids long. Germline V lookup: CDR1 SGHAT, CDR2 FQNNGV. V lost 5 bases and J lost 7; bases outside the gene matches: 4. In DNA form, the CDR3 reads TGTGCCAGCAGCACAAGACAGGGGAATTCACCCCTCCACTTT. It is translated as CASSTRQGNSPLHF.

There are a few counts of this clonotype. The chain links TRBV6-5 to TRBJ2-2; 7 bases match TRBD2. Germline V gives CDR1 MNHEY, CDR2 SVGAGI. CDR3 length equals 14 residues. The ends lost 10 bases at V and 6 bases at J; junction bases unmatched: 11. Here the CDR3 reads CATGREATAGELFF. The CDR3 DNA follows: TGTGCCACCGGCCGGGAGGCAACCGCCGGGGAGCTGTTTTTT.

The rearrangement links TRBV5-1 to TRBJ1-6; 8 positions agree with TRBD1. Germline trimming cut 5 bases from V and 8 bases from J; bases unmatched to any gene: 9. Germline V gene data show CDR1 as SGHRS and CDR2 as YFSETQ. This CDR3 has 15 residues. For the CDR3, the DNA is TGCGCCAGCAGTCCCACCGGGACAGGAGATTCACCCCTCCACTTT. Translating gives CASSPTGTGDSPLHF.

The rearrangement uses TRBV27 and TRBJ2-1; possibly TRBD1 or TRBD2 for D (5 bases each). Germline CDR1 and CDR2: MNHEY and SMNVEV (reference sequence). V was trimmed by 4 bases and J by 4 bases, leaving 17 bases between them. The CDR3 contains 16 residues. CDR3 in DNA: TGTGCCAGCAGTTCGACCGGGACCCTATATTACAATGAGCAGTTCTTC. This gives the protein CASSSTGTLYYNEQFF.

This clonotype was seen a few times. This rearrangement joins TRBV7-9 to TRBJ2-7; D possibly matches TRBD1 or TRBD2 (6 bases each). The V end was cut by 5 bases, the J end by 2 bases, with 16 bases between. Per the germline V gene, CDR1 is SEHNR and CDR2 is FQNEAQ (reference sequence). CDR3 length: 15 residues. The CDR3 sequence: CASSARGGRTYEQYF. The CDR3 bases are TGTGCCAGCAGCGCCAGGGGAGGCAGGACCTACGAGCAGTACTTC. Combining the CDR3 with reference TRBV7-9 and TRBJ2-7 gives the whole variable domain DTGVSQNPRHKITKRGQNVTFRCDPISEHNRLYWYRQTLGQGPEFLTYFQNEAQLEKSRLLSDRFSAERPKGSFSTLEIQRTEQGDSAMYLCASSARGGRTYEQYFGPGTRLTVT.

This rearrangement joins TRBV7-2 to TRBJ2-3; D gene unclear. In germline, CDR1 is SGHTA, CDR2 FQGNSA. The CDR3 loop spans 13 amino acids. V was trimmed by 5 bases and J by 5 bases, leaving 11 bases between them. The CDR3 is CASSPTVQDTQYF. CDR3 in DNA: TGTGCCAGCAGCCCGACCGTCCAAGATACGCAGTATTTT.

This clonotype was observed a few times. The V call is TRBV12-3 or TRBV12-4, the J call TRBJ2-1, with a weak D call TRBD2 (6 bases). V was pared by 3 bases and J by 4 bases, with 13 bases between. The CDR3 is made up of 15 amino acids. The CDR3 DNA sequence: TGTGCCAGCAGTTTCGGCGGGATCGAATACAATGAGCAGTTCTTC. This codes for CASSFGGIEYNEQFF.

This clonotype was counted at least ten times. The J gene is TRBJ1-4, the V gene TRBV3-1; D is possibly TRBD1 (5 bases). Trimming shortened V by 3 bases and J by 8 bases, and 19 bases separated the two germline ends. The CDR3 extends over 16 amino acids. The germline gives CDR1 LGHDT, CDR2 YNNKEL (reference sequence). The CDR3 loop reads CASSQSRGAGREKLFF. The CDR3 DNA reads as TGTGCCAGCAGCCAGAGCCGTGGGGCAGGGCGAGAAAAACTGTTTTTT.

This clonotype was counted many times. The gene calls are TRBV12-3 or TRBV12-4 and TRBJ2-7; no reliable D call. The CDR3 runs 14 residues. V lost 7 bases to trimming and J lost 0 bases, with 13 bases between them. The CDR3 coding sequence is TGTGCCAGCACTCTTATGGGCAGCTCCTACGAGCAGTACTTC. It encodes CASTLMGSSYEQYF.

V and J are TRBV7-2 and TRBJ2-3, with D perhaps TRBD1 or TRBD2 (5 bases each). The CDR3 contains 15 residues. The V and J ends lost 8 bases and 2 bases respectively, with 17 bases between them. The germline gives CDR1 SGHTA, CDR2 FQGNSA. The CDR3 DNA follows: TGTGCCAGCGCCAGAATGGGGGTTATCACAGATACGCAGTATTTT. Translated, it gives CASARMGVITDTQYF.

This clonotype was picked up many times. The chain recombines TRBV28 with TRBJ2-1; 7 nucleotides line up with TRBD2. This CDR3 comprises 16 residues. CDR1 and CDR2 (germline): MDHEN, SYDVKM. Losses at the gene ends were 4 bases for V and 4 bases for J; bases not matched to a gene: 10. CDR3 protein: CASSSAEAGAYNEQFF. The CDR3 DNA sequence: TGTGCCAGCAGTTCGGCTGAGGCGGGAGCATACAATGAGCAGTTCTTC. Based on the CDR3 plus reference TRBV28 and TRBJ2-1, the full variable domain is DVKVTQSSRYLVKRTGEKVFLECVQDMDHENMFWYRQDPGLGLRLIYFSYDVKMKEKGDIPEGYSVSREKKERFSLILESASTNQTSMYLCASSSAEAGAYNEQFFGPGTRLTVL.